What follows describes a single TCR beta chain. What it binds is unknown. Germline CDR1 is SEHNR and CDR2 is FQNEAQ (reference sequence). The CDR3 is 16 amino acids. Trimming took 8 bases from V and 1 from J, leaving 15 bases between them. These data originate in a study of T cells after yellow fever vaccination. Whole-study findings and limits: Reappearing after the booster were most of the clones from primary vaccination (almost 97% CD4, roughly 86% CD8). On re-exposure, the response was weaker but peaked faster, at day 5 versus 15.

5'RACE template switching produced TCR cDNA carrying a universal primer site and UMIs. Via MiXCR, TCRdb re-called the 5' RACE reads, giving one row per CDR3 protein. The sample has 68,000 or so distinct CDR3 sequences; approximately 7.4% are singletons. The J gene is TRBJ2-6, the V gene TRBV7-9; D gene ambiguous. The material was CD8+ T cells sorted from PBMCs, obtained 15 days after the yellow fever booster vaccination. This sequence was found in a man aged 25-45 years who received the YFV17D yellow fever vaccine. The CDR3 DNA reads TGTGCCAGCCCTACGGACGAAGCGTCTGGGGCCAACGTCCTGACTTTC. Amino acid sequence: CASPTDEASGANVLTF.